This TCR beta chain was documented in a study of T cell changes during pregnancy in multiple sclerosis. This CDR3 is built from 12 residues. Per germline, CDR1 LGHNA and CDR2 YNFKEQ. V shed 0 bases and J shed 7 bases, with 6 bases lying between them. Sequencing used immunoSEQ multiplex PCR; TCRdb keeps in-frame clones, though not all of them. The sample lists 100,000 or so clones; 80% to 95% were seen once. Sequences were derived from peripheral blood, sampled in the second trimester of pregnancy. The sequence came from a female donor with multiple sclerosis, enrolled in a pregnancy study. This chain connects TRBV4-2 to TRBJ2-5; a weak D match, TRBD2 (5 bases). This CDR3 is CASSQDEGTQYF. The CDR3 DNA sequence: TGTGCCAGCAGCCAAGACGAGGGGACCCAGTACTTC.